The TCR beta chain described here comes from a study of T-cell memory formation after mild COVID-19. General study findings and limits: Whereas later expanders leaned CD4+, clones contracting day 15 to 85 showed a balanced CD4/CD8 makeup.

Via MiXCR, TCRdb re-called the 5' RACE reads, giving one row per CDR3 protein. The data show 40,000 or so distinct CDR3 sequences, about 6.3% seen once. To note about this clonotype: Antigen: not known.

This CDR3 is 15 amino acids long. Germline V gene lookup returns CDR1 MNHEY and CDR2 SMNVEV (reference sequence). V lost 1 base to trimming and J lost 2 bases, with 12 bases between them. The TCR originated in an adult who had mild COVID-19 (a few samples of this study predate the infection). Cell type and time point are not known. This chain uses TRBV27 with TRBJ2-7; D is undetermined. The specimen sequenced was PBMCs or a T cell subset sorted from them (not recorded which). In nucleotides, the CDR3 is TGTGCCAGCAGTTTATATAGATCCCTTCCCTACGAGCAGTACTTC. Amino acids: CASSLYRSLPYEQYF.